The 28 T cell receptor beta chains presented below share a single source sample, sequenced in a study of blood T cell repertoires in COVID-19. Clones were read by immunoSEQ multiplex PCR, and TCRdb kept only the in-frame ones, dropping some. The table has about 120,000 clones, roughly three quarters seen once. The sample taken for sequencing was peripheral blood. Receptors originate from a woman aged 65 to 85 with acute or convalescent COVID-19.

The V gene is TRBV6-4, the J gene TRBJ2-3, with D maybe TRBD1 (6 bases). The CDR3 covers 15 residues. V lost 6 bases and J 3 bases, leaving 16 bases between the germline ends. Germline V gene sequence: CDR1 MRHNA, CDR2 SNTAGT. The CDR3: CASRRDTFRTDTQYF. The CDR3 DNA sequence: TGTGCCAGCAGAAGGGACACATTCCGGACAGATACGCAGTATTTT.

The chain links TRBV19 to TRBJ1-2; 10 nucleotides agree with TRBD1. In germline, CDR1 is LNHDA, CDR2 SQIVND (reference sequence). The CDR3 loop spans 15 amino acids. The junction had 8 bases not matched to a gene; V was cut back by 6 bases and J by 4 bases. The CDR3 protein is CASRTTGGGFYGYTF. Here the CDR3 DNA reads TGTGCCAGTAGGACGACAGGGGGCGGATTCTATGGCTACACCTTC.

The chain couples TRBV7-2 to TRBJ1-2; TRBD1 might be the D (5 bases). Trimming pared 4 bases from V and 5 bases from J, leaving 11 bases between. This CDR3 has 13 amino acids. The V gene's germline CDR1 is SGHTA and CDR2 FQGNSA. CDR3 loop: CASSSPRGYGYTF. Here the CDR3 DNA reads TGTGCCAGCAGCTCTCCCCGGGGGTATGGCTACACCTTC.

The genes are TRBV19 and TRBJ2-5; TRBD1 aligns across 11 bases. The germline V gene encodes CDR1 LNHDA and CDR2 SQIVND (reference sequence). V shed 5 bases, J shed 4 bases, and the junction held 12 bases outside the gene matches. CDR3 size: 17 residues. The CDR3 DNA is TGTGCCAGTAGTCAACAAGCCGGGACAGGGGGTCGAGAGACCCAGTACTTC. Translating it yields CASSQQAGTGGRETQYF.

The sample holds a few counts of this clone. The rearrangement uses TRBV7-6 and TRBJ2-1, with 9 bases aligning to TRBD2. In germline, CDR1 is SGHVS, CDR2 FNYEAQ. This CDR3 has 15 amino acids. V lost 1 base to trimming and J lost 7 bases; unmatched junction nucleotides: 5. CDR3 bases: TGTGCCAGCAGCTTAGTAGCGGGAGCTACGAATGAGCAGTTCTTC. Amino acids: CASSLVAGATNEQFF.

This clone has just a few counts. J is TRBJ1-6 and V is TRBV20-1; TRBD1 matches at 9 bases. The CDR3 sequence is 14 residues long. J was trimmed by 9 bases and V by 3 bases; bases with no gene match: 6. In germline, CDR1 is DFQATT, CDR2 SNEGSKA (reference sequence). Here the CDR3 DNA reads TGCAGTGCTAGTAGACAGGGGGGAGTTTCACCCCTCCACTTT. Encoded protein: CSASRQGGVSPLHF.

This chain uses TRBV7-9 with TRBJ1-1; 12 positions agree with TRBD1. This CDR3 spans 15 amino acids. With V trimmed by 11 bases and J by 1 base, 8 bases remained unmatched. CDR1 and CDR2 (germline): SEHNR, FQNEAQ (reference sequence). The CDR3 DNA is TGTGCCTGGTCCGGGACAGGGGGCTCGAACACTGAAGCTTTCTTT. As protein: CAWSGTGGSNTEAFF.

This clone occurred a few times. V is TRBV23-1 and J is TRBJ1-3, with a tentative D call TRBD1 (5 bases). TRBV23-1 is an ORF, and what it does is uncertain. V lost 3 bases and J lost 0, with 9 bases in between. CDR3 size: 15 residues. The CDR3 DNA reads TGCGCCAGCAGTCACCACGACAGCTCTGGAAACACCATATATTTT. Amino acids: CASSHHDSSGNTIYF.

This clone appeared many times. The CDR3 reads CASSQDQITDTQYF. CDR3 DNA: TGCGCCAGCAGCCAAGATCAGATCACAGATACGCAGTATTTT. The rearrangement uses TRBV4-1 and TRBJ2-3; D is undetermined. The CDR3 extends over 14 amino acids. Germline V gene sequence: CDR1 MGHRA, CDR2 YSYEKL. The V end was cut by 0 bases, the J end by 2 bases, with 6 bases between.

This clone has just a few counts. The gene calls are TRBV11-2 and TRBJ2-3; D ambiguous. Germline CDR1 SGHAT, CDR2 FQNNGV. There are 13 residues in the CDR3. The V end lost 1 base, the J end lost 6 bases, and 8 bases lay between the germline ends. CDR3 loop: CASSLGLQDTQYF. CDR3 nucleotide sequence: TGTGCCAGCAGCTTAGGGCTACAGGATACGCAGTATTTT.

This clone was found a few times. The V call is TRBV18, the J call TRBJ1-2, with TRBD1 matching 7 bases. V trimming: 3 bases; J trimming: 1 base; junction bases outside the gene matches: 8. Germline values: CDR1 KGHSH, CDR2 LQKENI. This CDR3 region has 16 residues. The CDR3 spells CASSPMLQGNNYGYTF. The CDR3 region has the DNA TGTGCCAGCTCACCCATGTTACAGGGGAATAACTATGGCTACACCTTC.

The chain has TRBV6-2 or TRBV6-3 and TRBJ2-7; a possible D gene is TRBD1 (6 bases). The ends were cut back, 0 bases at V and 4 bases at J, with 7 bases in the middle. CDR1 is MNHEY and CDR2 is SVGEGT in the germline V gene. The CDR3 totals 13 residues. The CDR3 sequence is CASSYSTGYEQYF. The CDR3 region has the DNA TGTGCCAGCAGTTACTCGACAGGTTACGAGCAGTACTTC.

V gene TRBV9 combines with J gene TRBJ1-3; 10 bases agree with TRBD1. J gave up 5 bases and V 0 bases, and 8 bases lay outside the gene matches. Germline V gene lookup returns CDR1 SGDLS and CDR2 YYNGEE. The CDR3 length is 17 residues. CDR3 protein: CASSVDPGTGVRNTIYF. The CDR3 bases are TGTGCCAGCAGCGTAGACCCCGGGACAGGGGTAAGAAACACCATATATTTT. The full variable domain, its missing parts supplied by reference TRBV9 and TRBJ1-3, is DSGVTQTPKHLITATGQRVTLRCSPRSGDLSVYWYQQSLDQGLQFLIQYYNGEERAKGNILERFSAQQFPDLHSELNLSSLELGDSALYFCASSVDPGTGVRNTIYFGEGSWLTVV.

The chain joins TRBV6-2 or TRBV6-3 to TRBJ2-7; 10 bases fit TRBD1. Germline V CDR1 and CDR2: MNHEY, SVGEGT. This CDR3 is built from 15 residues. Trimming took 2 bases from V and 2 from J; bases not matched to a gene: 3. Written as DNA, the CDR3 is TGTGCCAGCAGTTACGAGGGACAGGGGCCCTACGAGCAGTACTTC. It is translated as CASSYEGQGPYEQYF.

This clone has at least ten counts. This chain uses TRBV5-4 with TRBJ2-7, with 8 bases aligning to TRBD2. CDR3 length equals 16 residues. The ends lost 4 bases at V and 5 bases at J; junction bases unmatched: 14. Germline assignment: CDR1 SGHNT and CDR2 YYREEE (reference sequence). The DNA for the CDR3 is TGTGCCAGCAGCCTCACGACTAGCGTAACAATCGACGAGCAGTACTTC. Its protein is CASSLTTSVTIDEQYF.

In its sample, this clone was seen a few times. J is TRBJ1-1 and V is TRBV6-5, with TRBD1 matching 8 bases. The junction had 7 bases not matched to a gene; V was cut back by 6 bases and J by 7 bases. The germline CDR1 and CDR2 sequences are MNHEY and SVGAGI. The CDR3 covers 13 residues. CDR3 in amino acids: CASRGTGTGEAFF. The CDR3 bases are TGTGCCAGCAGGGGGACCGGGACAGGTGAAGCTTTCTTT.

Only a few counts were recorded for this clone. This chain uses TRBV7-2 with TRBJ1-2, with TRBD1 matching over 9 bases. The CDR3 has 15 amino acids. Germline trimming cut 3 bases from V and 1 base from J; bases unmatched to any gene: 3. The germline CDR1 and CDR2 sequences are SGHTA and FQGNSA. CDR3 loop: CASSLGQGVNYGYTF. The DNA for the CDR3 is TGTGCCAGCAGCTTGGGACAGGGAGTTAACTATGGCTACACCTTC.

This chain joins TRBV5-1 and TRBJ2-1; D is possibly TRBD2 (5 bases). The CDR3 runs to 12 residues. Trimming took off 8 bases at V and 7 bases at J, with 13 bases between the two ends. CDR1 and CDR2 from the germline V gene are SGHRS and YFSETQ. The CDR3 DNA is TGCGCCAGTTCTTGGACGGGAAATGAGCAGTTCTTC. It encodes CASSWTGNEQFF. Looking up the rest from reference TRBV5-1 and TRBJ2-1 gives the full variable domain: KAGVTQTPRYLIKTRGQQVTLSCSPISGHRSVSWYQQTPGQGLQFLFEYFSETQRNKGNFPGRFSGRQFSNSRSEMNVSTLELGDSALYLCASSWTGNEQFFGPGTRLTVL.

This rearrangement joins TRBV9 to TRBJ2-5; 7 bases are a match to TRBD1. Germline V CDR1 and CDR2: SGDLS, YYNGEE. J lost 5 bases, V lost 6 bases, and 4 bases had no gene match. This CDR3 region has 12 residues. For the CDR3, the DNA is TGTGCCAGCAAGGGGGCCGGGGAGACCCAGTACTTC. This translates into CASKGAGETQYF. Drawing the rest from reference TRBV9 and TRBJ2-5, the complete variable domain is DSGVTQTPKHLITATGQRVTLRCSPRSGDLSVYWYQQSLDQGLQFLIQYYNGEERAKGNILERFSAQQFPDLHSELNLSSLELGDSALYFCASKGAGETQYFGPGTRLLVL.

This chain connects TRBV10-3 to TRBJ2-2, with 10 bases identical to TRBD1. Germline trimming cut 2 bases from V and 2 bases from J; bases unmatched to any gene: 5. The CDR3 is 17 residues long. Germline CDR1 ENHRY, CDR2 SYGVKD. In DNA, the CDR3 is TGTGCCATCAGTGAGACGACAGGGGGCACCAACACCGGGGAGCTGTTTTTT. This encodes CAISETTGGTNTGELFF.

This chain uses TRBV7-6 with TRBJ2-1, with TRBD1 identical over 10 bases. CDR1 and CDR2 from the germline V gene are SGHVS and FNYEAQ. V gave up 9 bases and J gave up 7 bases; unmatched junction bases: 9. The CDR3 is made up of 14 amino acids. The CDR3: CASRGTGEGNEQFF. DNA of the CDR3: TGTGCCAGTCGGGGGACAGGGGAGGGGAATGAGCAGTTCTTC.

The CDR3 protein is CASSVGHFADSGNTIYF. DNA of the CDR3: TGTGCCAGCAGCGTCGGACACTTTGCTGACTCTGGAAACACCATATATTTT. This chain uses TRBV9 with TRBJ1-3; possible D gene TRBD1, 5 bases. Germline CDR1 is SGDLS and CDR2 is YYNGEE. This CDR3 has 17 amino acids. The V end lost 2 bases, the J end lost 0 bases, and 15 bases lay between the germline ends.

Written as DNA, the CDR3 is TGTGCCATCAGTACTTTCGCCGGGACTAGCGGGGGTTATTACAATGAGCAGTTCTTC. It encodes CAISTFAGTSGGYYNEQFF. The chain couples TRBV10-3 to TRBJ2-1, with 14 bases lining up with TRBD2. V trimming: 5 bases; J trimming: 4 bases; junction bases outside the gene matches: 13. The CDR3 spans 19 residues. Germline V gene lookup returns CDR1 ENHRY and CDR2 SYGVKD.

The V call is TRBV27, the J call TRBJ2-6; 9 nucleotides agree with TRBD1. The trim removed 5 bases at V and 4 bases at J, leaving 9 bases unmatched. This CDR3 contains 17 residues. CDR1 is MNHEY and CDR2 is SMNVEV in the germline V gene (reference sequence). CDR3 nucleotide sequence: TGTGCCAGCAGTCCCATGGGACAGGGAACCGGGGCCAACGTCCTGACTTTC. Its protein product is CASSPMGQGTGANVLTF. Based on the CDR3 plus reference TRBV27 and TRBJ2-6, the full variable domain is EAQVTQNPRYLITVTGKKLTVTCSQNMNHEYMSWYRQDPGLGLRQIYYSMNVEVTDKGDVPEGYKVSRKEKRNFPLILESPSPNQTSLYFCASSPMGQGTGANVLTFGAGSRLTVL.

This clone occurred once. This chain uses TRBV6-5 with TRBJ1-2; 7 bases line up with TRBD1. This CDR3 has 13 amino acids. Unmatched junction bases numbered 4, after V lost 2 bases and J lost 7 bases. Germline V gene lookup returns CDR1 MNHEY and CDR2 SVGAGI. This CDR3 is CASSYPQGGGYTF. In DNA, the CDR3 is TGTGCCAGCAGTTACCCCCAGGGGGGTGGCTACACCTTC.

The V and J genes are TRBV5-1 and TRBJ1-4; 8 bases line up with TRBD1. CDR3 length: 15 amino acids. Germline CDR1 reads SGHRS; CDR2 reads YFSETQ. The V segment lost 4 bases and the J segment 3 bases; nucleotides outside the gene matches: 5. The CDR3 here is CASSVQGEPNEKLFF. CDR3 in DNA: TGCGCCAGCAGCGTACAGGGGGAGCCTAATGAAAAACTGTTTTTT.

The CDR3 sequence is CASSPIAVGAGYQPQHF. In DNA form, the CDR3 reads TGTGCCAGCTCACCCATCGCGGTGGGGGCAGGGTATCAGCCCCAGCATTTT. This sequence joins TRBV18 and TRBJ1-5, with a possible D match to TRBD1 (6 bases). Trimming took 3 bases from V and 5 from J, leaving 20 bases between them. Germline loops: CDR1 KGHSH, CDR2 LQKENI. The CDR3 covers 17 residues.

The J gene is TRBJ2-7, the V gene TRBV27; 9 nucleotides agree with TRBD1. The length of the CDR3 is 17 residues. The ends lost 5 bases at V and 2 bases at J; junction bases unmatched: 13. Germline V gene data show CDR1 as MNHEY and CDR2 as SMNVEV (reference sequence). The CDR3 is CASSPTFRTGVPYEQYF. In DNA, the CDR3 is TGTGCCAGCAGTCCCACCTTTCGGACAGGGGTTCCCTACGAGCAGTACTTC.